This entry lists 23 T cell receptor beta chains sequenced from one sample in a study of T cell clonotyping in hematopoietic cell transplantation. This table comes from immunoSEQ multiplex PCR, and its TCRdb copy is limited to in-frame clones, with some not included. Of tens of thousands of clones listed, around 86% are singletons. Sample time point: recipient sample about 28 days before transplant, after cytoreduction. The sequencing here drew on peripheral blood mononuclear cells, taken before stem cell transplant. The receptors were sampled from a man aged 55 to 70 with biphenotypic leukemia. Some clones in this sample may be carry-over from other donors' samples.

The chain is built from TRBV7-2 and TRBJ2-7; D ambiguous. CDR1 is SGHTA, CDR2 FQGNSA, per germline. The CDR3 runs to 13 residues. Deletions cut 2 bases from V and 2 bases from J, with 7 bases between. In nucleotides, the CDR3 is TGTGCCAGCAGCTTAACCAGCACCTACGAGCAGTACTTC. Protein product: CASSLTSTYEQYF.

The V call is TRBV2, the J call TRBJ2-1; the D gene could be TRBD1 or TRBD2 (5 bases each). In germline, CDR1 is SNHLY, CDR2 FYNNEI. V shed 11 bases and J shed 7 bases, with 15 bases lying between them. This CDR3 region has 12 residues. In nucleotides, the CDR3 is TGTGCCGAAACGGGGCGGAAGAATGAGCAGTTCTTC. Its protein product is CAETGRKNEQFF. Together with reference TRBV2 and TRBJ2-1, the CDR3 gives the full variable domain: EPEVTQTPSHQVTQMGQEVILRCVPISNHLYFYWYRQILGQKVEFLVSFYNNEISEKSEIFDDQFSVERPDGSNFTLKIRSTKLEDSAMYFCAETGRKNEQFFGPGTRLTVL.

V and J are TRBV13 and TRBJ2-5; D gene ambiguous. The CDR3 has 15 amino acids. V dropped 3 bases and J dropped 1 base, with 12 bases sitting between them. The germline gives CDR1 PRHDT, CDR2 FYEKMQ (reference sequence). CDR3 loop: CASSFGRVLQETQYF. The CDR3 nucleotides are TGTGCCAGCAGCTTCGGCCGGGTTCTCCAAGAGACCCAGTACTTC. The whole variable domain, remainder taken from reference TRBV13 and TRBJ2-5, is AAGVIQSPRHLIKEKRETATLKCYPIPRHDTVYWYQQGPGQDPQFLISFYEKMQSDKGSIPDRFSAQQFSDYHSELNMSSLELGDSALYFCASSFGRVLQETQYFGPGTRLLVL.

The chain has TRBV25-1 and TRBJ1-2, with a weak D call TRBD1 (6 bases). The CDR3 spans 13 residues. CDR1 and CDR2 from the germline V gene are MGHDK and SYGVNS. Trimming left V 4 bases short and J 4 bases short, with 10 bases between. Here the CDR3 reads CASSGGRGYGYTF. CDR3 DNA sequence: TGTGCCAGCAGTGGGGGGCGCGGCTATGGCTACACCTTC.

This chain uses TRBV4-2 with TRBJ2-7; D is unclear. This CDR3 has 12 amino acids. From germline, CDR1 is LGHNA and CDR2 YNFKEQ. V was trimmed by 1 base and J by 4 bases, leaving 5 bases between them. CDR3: CASSQGSYEQYF. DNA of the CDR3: TGTGCCAGCAGCCAAGGTTCTTACGAGCAGTACTTC.

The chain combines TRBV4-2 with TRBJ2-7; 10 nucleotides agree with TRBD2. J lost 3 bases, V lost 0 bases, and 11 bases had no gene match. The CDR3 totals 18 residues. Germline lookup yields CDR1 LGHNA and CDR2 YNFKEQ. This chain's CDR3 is CASSQDFGLAGDNYEQYF. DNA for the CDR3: TGTGCCAGCAGCCAAGATTTTGGGCTAGCGGGAGACAACTACGAGCAGTACTTC.

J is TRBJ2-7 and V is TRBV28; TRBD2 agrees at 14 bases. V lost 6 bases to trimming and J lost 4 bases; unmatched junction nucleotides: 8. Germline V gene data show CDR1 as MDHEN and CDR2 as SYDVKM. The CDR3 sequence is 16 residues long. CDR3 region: CASRRLAGGPVYEQYF. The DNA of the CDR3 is TGTGCCAGCAGACGACTAGCGGGAGGGCCCGTGTACGAGCAGTACTTC.

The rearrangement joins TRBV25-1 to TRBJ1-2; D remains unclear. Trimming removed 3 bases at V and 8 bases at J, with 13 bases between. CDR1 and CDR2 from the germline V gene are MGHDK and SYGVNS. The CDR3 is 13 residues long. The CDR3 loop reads CASSDRLRAGYTF. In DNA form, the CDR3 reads TGTGCCAGCAGTGATAGATTGCGGGCGGGCTACACCTTC.

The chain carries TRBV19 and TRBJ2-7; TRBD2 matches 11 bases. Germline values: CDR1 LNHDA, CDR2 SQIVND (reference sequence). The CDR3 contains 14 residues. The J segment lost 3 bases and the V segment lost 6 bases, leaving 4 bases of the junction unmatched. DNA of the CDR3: TGTGCCAGTAGCCTAACTAGCGGGGGCTACGAGCAGTACTTC. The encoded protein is CASSLTSGGYEQYF.

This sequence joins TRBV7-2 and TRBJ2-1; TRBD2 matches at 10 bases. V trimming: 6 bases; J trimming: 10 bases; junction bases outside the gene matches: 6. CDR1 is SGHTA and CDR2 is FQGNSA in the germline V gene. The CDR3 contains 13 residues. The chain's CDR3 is CASSSRGLAEQFF. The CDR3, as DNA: TGTGCCAGCAGTTCTCGGGGACTAGCGGAGCAGTTCTTC.

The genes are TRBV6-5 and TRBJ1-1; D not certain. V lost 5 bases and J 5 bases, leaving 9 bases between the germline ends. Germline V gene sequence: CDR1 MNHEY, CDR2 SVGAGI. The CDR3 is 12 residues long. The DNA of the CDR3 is TGTGCCAGCAGTCCCTCGGGGACTGAAGCTTTCTTT. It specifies CASSPSGTEAFF.

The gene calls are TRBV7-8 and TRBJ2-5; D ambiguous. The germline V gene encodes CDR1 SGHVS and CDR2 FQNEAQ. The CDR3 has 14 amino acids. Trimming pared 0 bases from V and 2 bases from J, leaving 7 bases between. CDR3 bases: TGTGCCAGCAGCTTAGCGCGACGGCAAGAGACCCAGTACTTC. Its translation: CASSLARRQETQYF.

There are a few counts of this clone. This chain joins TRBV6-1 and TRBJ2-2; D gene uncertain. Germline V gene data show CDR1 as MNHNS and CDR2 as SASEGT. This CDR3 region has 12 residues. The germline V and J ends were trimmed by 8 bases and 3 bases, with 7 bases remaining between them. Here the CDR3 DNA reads TGTGCCAGCCACTCGGACACCGGGGAGCTGTTTTTT. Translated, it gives CASHSDTGELFF.

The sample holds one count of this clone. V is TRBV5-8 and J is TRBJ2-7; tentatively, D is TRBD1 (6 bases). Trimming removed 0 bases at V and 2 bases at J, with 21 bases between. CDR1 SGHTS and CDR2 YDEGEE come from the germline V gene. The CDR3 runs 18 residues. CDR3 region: CASSLGGFGQGIPYEQYF. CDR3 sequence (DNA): TGTGCCAGCAGCTTGGGGGGTTTCGGGCAGGGGATTCCCTACGAGCAGTACTTC.

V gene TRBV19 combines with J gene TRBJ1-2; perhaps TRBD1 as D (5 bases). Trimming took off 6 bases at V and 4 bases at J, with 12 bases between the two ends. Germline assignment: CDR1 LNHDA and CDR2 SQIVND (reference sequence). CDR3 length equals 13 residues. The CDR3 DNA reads TGTGCCAGTAGAAATCAAGGGGCCTATGGCTACACCTTC. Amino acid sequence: CASRNQGAYGYTF. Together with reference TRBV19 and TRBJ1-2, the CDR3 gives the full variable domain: DGGITQSPKYLFRKEGQNVTLSCEQNLNHDAMYWYRQDPGQGLRLIYYSQIVNDFQKGDIAEGYSVSREKKESFPLTVTSAQKNPTAFYLCASRNQGAYGYTFGSGTRLTVV.

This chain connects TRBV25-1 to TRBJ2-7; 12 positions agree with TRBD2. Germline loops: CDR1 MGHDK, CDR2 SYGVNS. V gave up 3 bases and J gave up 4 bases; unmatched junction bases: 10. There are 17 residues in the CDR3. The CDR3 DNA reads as TGTGCCAGCAGTGATCGAGGTGAGCTAGCGGGAGGGTACGAGCAGTACTTC. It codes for CASSDRGELAGGYEQYF.

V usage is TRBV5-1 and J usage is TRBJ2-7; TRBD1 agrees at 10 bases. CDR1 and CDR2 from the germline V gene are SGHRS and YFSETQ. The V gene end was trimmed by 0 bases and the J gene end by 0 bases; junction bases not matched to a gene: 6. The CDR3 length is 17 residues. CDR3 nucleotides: TGCGCCAGCAGCTTGGGGTGGGGACAGGGGAGCTCCTACGAGCAGTACTTC. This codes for CASSLGWGQGSSYEQYF.

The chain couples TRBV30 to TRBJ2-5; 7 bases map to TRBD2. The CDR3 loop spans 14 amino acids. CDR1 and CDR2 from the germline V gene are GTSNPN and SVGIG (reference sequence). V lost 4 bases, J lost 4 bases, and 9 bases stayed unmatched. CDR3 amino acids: CAWNGGSVGETQYF. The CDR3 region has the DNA TGTGCCTGGAACGGGGGGAGTGTTGGAGAGACCCAGTACTTC.

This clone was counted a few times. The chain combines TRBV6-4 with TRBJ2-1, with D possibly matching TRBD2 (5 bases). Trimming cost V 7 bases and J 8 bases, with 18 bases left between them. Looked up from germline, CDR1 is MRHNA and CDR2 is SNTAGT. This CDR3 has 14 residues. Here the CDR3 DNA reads TGTGCCAGCAATACGGTGGAGGTGCTCCATGAGCAGTTCTTC. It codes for CASNTVEVLHEQFF.

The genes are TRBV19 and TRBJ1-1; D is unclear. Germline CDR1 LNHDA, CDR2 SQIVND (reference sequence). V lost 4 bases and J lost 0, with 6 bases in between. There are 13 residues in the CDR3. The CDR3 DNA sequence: TGTGCCAGTAGTACCTCAATGAACACTGAAGCTTTCTTT. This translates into CASSTSMNTEAFF.

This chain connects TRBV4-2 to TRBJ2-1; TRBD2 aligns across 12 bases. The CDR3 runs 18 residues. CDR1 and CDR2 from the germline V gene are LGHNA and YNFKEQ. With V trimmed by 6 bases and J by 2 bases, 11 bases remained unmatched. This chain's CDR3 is CASSDPGLAGFAYNEQFF. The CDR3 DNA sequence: TGTGCCAGCAGTGATCCGGGACTAGCGGGTTTTGCCTACAATGAGCAGTTCTTC.

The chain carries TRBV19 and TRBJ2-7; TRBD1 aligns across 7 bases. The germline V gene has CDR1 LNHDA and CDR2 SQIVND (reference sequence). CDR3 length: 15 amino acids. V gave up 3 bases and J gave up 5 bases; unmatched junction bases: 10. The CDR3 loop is CASSMAETGSNEQYF. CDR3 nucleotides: TGTGCCAGTAGTATGGCGGAGACAGGGAGTAACGAGCAGTACTTC. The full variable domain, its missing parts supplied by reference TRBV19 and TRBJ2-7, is DGGITQSPKYLFRKEGQNVTLSCEQNLNHDAMYWYRQDPGQGLRLIYYSQIVNDFQKGDIAEGYSVSREKKESFPLTVTSAQKNPTAFYLCASSMAETGSNEQYFGPGTRLTVT.

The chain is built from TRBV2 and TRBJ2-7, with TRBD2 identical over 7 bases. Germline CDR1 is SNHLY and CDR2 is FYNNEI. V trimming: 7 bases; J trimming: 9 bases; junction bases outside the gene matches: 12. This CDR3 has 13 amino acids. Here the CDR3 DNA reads TGTGCCAGCACTAGCGGCAGCCCCCTTCGGCAGTACTTC. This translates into CASTSGSPLRQYF.